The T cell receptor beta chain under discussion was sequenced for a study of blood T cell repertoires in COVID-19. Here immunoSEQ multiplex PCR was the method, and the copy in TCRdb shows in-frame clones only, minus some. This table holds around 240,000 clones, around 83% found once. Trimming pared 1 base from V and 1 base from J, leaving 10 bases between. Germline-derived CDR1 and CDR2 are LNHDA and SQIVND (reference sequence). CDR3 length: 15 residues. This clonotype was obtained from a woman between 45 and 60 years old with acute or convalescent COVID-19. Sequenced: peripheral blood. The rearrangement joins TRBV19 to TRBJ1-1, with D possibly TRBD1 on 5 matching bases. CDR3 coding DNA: TGTGCCAGTAGTATAGCAGGGATCGGGAACACTGAAGCTTTCTTT. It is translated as CASSIAGIGNTEAFF. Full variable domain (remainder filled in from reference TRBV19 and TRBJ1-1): DGGITQSPKYLFRKEGQNVTLSCEQNLNHDAMYWYRQDPGQGLRLIYYSQIVNDFQKGDIAEGYSVSREKKESFPLTVTSAQKNPTAFYLCASSIAGIGNTEAFFGQGTRLTVV.